The clone carrying this TCR beta chain was seen a few times. This specimen comes from a study of blood T cells in healthy people across ages. The overall study: Template-switching capture recovered about one barcoded beta molecule per two T cells.

Primers used in a second PCR of about 6 to 11 cycles were a sample-barcoded 5' primer and a J-beta primer mix. MiXCR, run by TCRdb on the 5' RACE reads, gives a single entry per CDR3 protein. In the table there are some 1.4 million distinct CDR3 sequences, around two fifths of which are singletons. Sequencing used blood. This TCR was recovered from a woman between 18 and 30 years old in good health.

CDR3 DNA sequence: TGTGCCAGCAGTACGCAAGCTGTCTATGGCTACACCTTC. Its protein product is CASSTQAVYGYTF. The chain recombines TRBV6-5 with TRBJ1-2; unclear D gene. V lost 5 bases to trimming and J lost 4 bases, with 11 bases between them. CDR3 length: 13 amino acids. Germline assignment: CDR1 MNHEY and CDR2 SVGAGI.